This paragraph covers one T cell receptor (beta chain) sequence. What it recognizes is unknown. With 4 bases removed from V and 5 bases from J, the gap between germline ends came to 8 bases. CDR1 SNHLY and CDR2 FYNNEI come from the germline V gene. This CDR3 has 13 residues. Vbeta (60) and Jbeta (13) primers were used in the PCR. Method: immunoSEQ multiplex PCR; TCRdb's copy keeps in-frame clones and lacks some. The data show about 150,000 clones, over 60% seen once. The sample belongs to a study of cytomegalovirus exposure and HLA in healthy donors. General study findings and limits: Reportedly, a later analysis found an Asian-associated ancestry cluster had fewer N-insertions than the approximately 640-donor mean.

Sequenced input: PBMCs. The genes are TRBV2 and TRBJ2-2; D call uncertain. The TCR sequence derives from a middle-aged man in good health and CMV-seronegative. The CDR3 DNA follows: TGTGCCAGCAGTGCGACTGGGACCGGGGAGCTGTTTTTT. This codes for CASSATGTGELFF.